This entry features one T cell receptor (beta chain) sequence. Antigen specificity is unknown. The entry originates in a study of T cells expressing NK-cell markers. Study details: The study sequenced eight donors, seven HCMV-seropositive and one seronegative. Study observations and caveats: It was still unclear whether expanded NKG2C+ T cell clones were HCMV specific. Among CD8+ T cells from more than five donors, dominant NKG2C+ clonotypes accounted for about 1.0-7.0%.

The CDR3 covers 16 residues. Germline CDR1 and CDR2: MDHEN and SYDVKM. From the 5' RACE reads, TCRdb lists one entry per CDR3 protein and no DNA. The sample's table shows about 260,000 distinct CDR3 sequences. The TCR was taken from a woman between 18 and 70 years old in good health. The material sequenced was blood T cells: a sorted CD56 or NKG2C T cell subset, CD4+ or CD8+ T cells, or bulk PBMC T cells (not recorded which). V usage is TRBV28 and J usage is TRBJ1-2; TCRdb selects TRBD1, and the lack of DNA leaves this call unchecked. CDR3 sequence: CASSQWAGRDNYGYTF.